The 8 T cell receptor beta chains reported below all come from one sample, sequenced in a study of T cell responses to AZD1222 COVID-19 vaccine (dated by TCRdb to the early 2020s). Libraries were prepared through the immunoSEQ multiplex PCR assay. TCRdb's version of the immuneACCESS table is confined to in-frame rearrangements and falls short of the full clone set. An unresolved V gene accounts for under half of the shortfall where checked; the remainder is of unknown origin. This sample holds tens of thousands of clones; about 84% were observed only once. The top ten clones comprise around 20% of the sample. In the paper's terms, the time point label means: baseline before first vaccination. The sample in question was peripheral blood, obtained on day 0 of AZD1222 vaccination. The receptor source for this set is an adult in good health.

The chain couples TRBV5-4 to TRBJ2-7, with 8 bases fitting TRBD2. The CDR3 has 16 amino acids. V trimming: 5 bases; J trimming: 0 bases; junction bases outside the gene matches: 10. Germline CDR1 is SGHNT and CDR2 is YYREEE (reference sequence). The CDR3 region has the DNA TGTGCCAGCAGTTCGGGGGGGACTAGAACCTCCTACGAGCAGTACTTC. Translation: CASSSGGTRTSYEQYF.

CDR3 coding DNA: TGTGCCAGCTCACCTAGGCGGGAGGGCGCCTACGAGCAGTACTTC. Its translation is CASSPRREGAYEQYF. The V call is TRBV18, the J call TRBJ2-7, with 9 bases aligning to TRBD2. The CDR3 totals 15 residues. V lost 3 bases, J lost 2 bases, and 5 bases stayed unmatched. The germline V gene encodes CDR1 KGHSH and CDR2 LQKENI.

This clone came up once. The chain has TRBV18 and TRBJ2-1; the match to TRBD1 covers 7 bases. The germline gives CDR1 KGHSH, CDR2 LQKENI. The CDR3 contains 16 residues. Trimming removed 1 base from V and 5 bases from J; junction bases left unmatched: 8. The CDR3 sequence: CASSPLPTGRDNEQFF. Here the CDR3 DNA reads TGTGCCAGCTCACCACTCCCGACAGGGCGAGACAATGAGCAGTTCTTC.

This chain connects TRBV7-6 to TRBJ1-5; TRBD1 agrees at 12 bases. Germline-derived CDR1 and CDR2 are SGHVS and FNYEAQ. This CDR3 is 16 amino acids long. Trimming took 5 bases from V and 0 from J; bases not matched to a gene: 2. The CDR3 here is CASSEGQGASNQPQHF. The CDR3 bases are TGTGCCAGCAGCGAGGGACAGGGGGCTAGCAATCAGCCCCAGCATTTT.

The rearrangement joins TRBV28 to TRBJ1-1; D is undetermined. Germline V gene data show CDR1 as MDHEN and CDR2 as SYDVKM. CDR3 length equals 14 residues. V lost 7 bases and J lost 1, with 13 bases in between. The CDR3 DNA follows: TGTGCCAGCACCCTGGTGGCAGCGAACACTGAAGCTTTCTTT. It codes for CASTLVAANTEAFF.

This sequence joins TRBV6-6 and TRBJ2-1; 7 positions match TRBD1. J lost 6 bases, V lost 5 bases, and 10 bases had no gene match. In germline, CDR1 is MNHNY, CDR2 SVGAGI (reference sequence). The CDR3 length is 15 residues. CDR3 amino acids: CASSPGTERTNEQFF. DNA of the CDR3: TGTGCCAGCAGTCCCGGGACAGAAAGGACCAATGAGCAGTTCTTC.

This chain connects TRBV5-1 to TRBJ2-1; possible D gene TRBD1, 6 bases. This CDR3 has 13 residues. The ends were cut back, 7 bases at V and 5 bases at J, with 13 bases in the middle. CDR1 is SGHRS and CDR2 is YFSETQ in the germline V gene. The CDR3 reads CASSRGINNEQFF. The CDR3 DNA sequence: TGCGCCAGCTCTAGGGGGATTAACAATGAGCAGTTCTTC.

This chain links TRBV7-2 with TRBJ1-1, with D unclear. V was shortened by 1 base and J by 7 bases, with 13 bases between the two germline ends. This CDR3 is 14 amino acids long. Germline assignment: CDR1 SGHTA and CDR2 FQGNSA. CDR3 loop: CASSLEGFGREAFF. For the CDR3, the DNA is TGTGCCAGCAGCTTAGAAGGGTTTGGGCGTGAAGCTTTCTTT.